This T cell receptor (beta chain) was sequenced during a study of neurological immune-mediated disorders. Study-level points and caveats: The phylogenetic placement of 18 of 34 multiple sclerosis patients' repertoires in one related-CDR3 cluster constitutes a possible signature.

V shed 5 bases and J 5 bases; nucleotides not matched to a gene: 3. CDR1 is SEHNR, CDR2 FQNEAQ, per germline (reference sequence). The CDR3 runs to 13 residues. The making of cDNA relied on 5'RACE with 10-nucleotide random UMIs. Sequencing runs each generated in excess of 180 million TCR-beta sequences derived from 15-18 subjects. MiXCR, applied by TCRdb to the 5' RACE reads, yields one record per CDR3 protein. The repertoire has tens of thousands of distinct CDR3 sequences, 4% to 5.5% of them found once; the top ten carry approximately 5.7%. As to this clonotype: Its specificity is not known.

Unsorted libraries were generated from 2 million PBMCs held at -80 degrees C. Sequenced material: PBMCs. The V call is TRBV7-9, the J call TRBJ2-3; 8 bases agree with TRBD2. This TCR derives from a woman aged 55-75 years with multiple sclerosis. CDR3 residues: CASSLRGGDTQYF. The CDR3 DNA follows: TGTGCCAGCAGCCTCCGGGGGGGAGATACGCAGTATTTT.